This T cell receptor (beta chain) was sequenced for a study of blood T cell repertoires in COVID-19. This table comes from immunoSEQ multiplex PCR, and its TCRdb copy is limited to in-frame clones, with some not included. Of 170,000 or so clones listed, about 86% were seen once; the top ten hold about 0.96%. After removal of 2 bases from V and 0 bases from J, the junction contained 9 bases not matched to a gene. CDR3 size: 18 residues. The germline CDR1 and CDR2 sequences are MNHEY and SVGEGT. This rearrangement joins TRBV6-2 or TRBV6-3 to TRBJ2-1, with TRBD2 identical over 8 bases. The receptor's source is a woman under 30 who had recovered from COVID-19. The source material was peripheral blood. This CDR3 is CASSYVASGSYSYNEQFF. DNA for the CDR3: TGTGCCAGCAGTTACGTGGCTAGCGGGTCCTACTCCTACAATGAGCAGTTCTTC.